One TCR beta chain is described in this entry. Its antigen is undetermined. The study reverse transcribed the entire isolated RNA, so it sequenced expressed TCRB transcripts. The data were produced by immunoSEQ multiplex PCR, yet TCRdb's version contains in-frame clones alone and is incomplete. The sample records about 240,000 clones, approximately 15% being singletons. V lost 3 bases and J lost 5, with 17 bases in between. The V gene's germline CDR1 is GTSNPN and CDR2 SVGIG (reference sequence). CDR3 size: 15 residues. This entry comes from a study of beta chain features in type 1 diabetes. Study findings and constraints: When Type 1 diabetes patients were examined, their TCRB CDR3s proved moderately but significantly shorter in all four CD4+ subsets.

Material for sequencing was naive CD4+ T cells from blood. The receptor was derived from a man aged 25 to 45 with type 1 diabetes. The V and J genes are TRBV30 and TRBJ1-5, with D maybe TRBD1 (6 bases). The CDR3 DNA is TGTGCCTGGAGCGCCACAGGGTTTAGGGATCAGCCCCAGCATTTT. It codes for CAWSATGFRDQPQHF.